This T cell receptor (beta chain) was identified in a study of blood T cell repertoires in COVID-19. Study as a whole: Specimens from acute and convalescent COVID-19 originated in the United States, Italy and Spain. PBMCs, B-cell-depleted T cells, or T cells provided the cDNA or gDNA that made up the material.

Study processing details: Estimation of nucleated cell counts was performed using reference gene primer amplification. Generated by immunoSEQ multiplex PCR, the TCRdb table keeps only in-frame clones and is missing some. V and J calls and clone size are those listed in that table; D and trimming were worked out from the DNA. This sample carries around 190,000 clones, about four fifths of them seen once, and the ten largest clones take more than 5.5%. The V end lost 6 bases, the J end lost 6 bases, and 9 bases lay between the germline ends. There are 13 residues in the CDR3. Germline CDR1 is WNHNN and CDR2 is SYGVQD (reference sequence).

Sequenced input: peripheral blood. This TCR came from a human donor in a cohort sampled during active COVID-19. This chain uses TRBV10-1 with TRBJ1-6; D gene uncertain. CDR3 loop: CASSQAINSPLHF. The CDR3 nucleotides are TGCGCCAGCAGCCAAGCCATTAATTCACCCCTCCACTTT.